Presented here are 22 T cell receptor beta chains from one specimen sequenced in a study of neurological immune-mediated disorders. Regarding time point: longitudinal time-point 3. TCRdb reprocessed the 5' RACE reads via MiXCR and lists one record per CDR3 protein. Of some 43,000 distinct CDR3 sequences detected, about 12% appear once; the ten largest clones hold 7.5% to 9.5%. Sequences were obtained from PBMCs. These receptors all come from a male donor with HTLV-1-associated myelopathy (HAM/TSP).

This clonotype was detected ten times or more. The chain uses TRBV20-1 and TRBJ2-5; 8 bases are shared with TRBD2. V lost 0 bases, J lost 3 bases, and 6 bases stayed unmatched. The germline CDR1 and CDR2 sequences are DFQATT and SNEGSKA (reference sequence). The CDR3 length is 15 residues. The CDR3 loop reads CSARDGGDVKETQYF. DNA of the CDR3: TGCAGTGCTAGAGACGGGGGGGACGTTAAAGAGACCCAGTACTTC.

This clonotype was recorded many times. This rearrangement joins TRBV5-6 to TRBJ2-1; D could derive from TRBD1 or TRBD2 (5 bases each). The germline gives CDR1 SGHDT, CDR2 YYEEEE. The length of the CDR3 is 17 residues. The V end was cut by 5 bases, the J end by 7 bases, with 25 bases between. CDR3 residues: CASRLKGVRGFDNEQFF. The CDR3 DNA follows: TGTGCCAGCAGGTTAAAGGGAGTTAGGGGTTTTGATAATGAGCAGTTCTTC.

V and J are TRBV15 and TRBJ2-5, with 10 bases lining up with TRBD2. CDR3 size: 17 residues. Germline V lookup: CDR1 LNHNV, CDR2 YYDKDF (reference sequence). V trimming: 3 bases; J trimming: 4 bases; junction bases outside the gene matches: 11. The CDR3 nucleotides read TGTGCCACCAGCAGCTTTTCGGGACTAGCGACCCCAGAGACCCAGTACTTC. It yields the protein CATSSFSGLATPETQYF.

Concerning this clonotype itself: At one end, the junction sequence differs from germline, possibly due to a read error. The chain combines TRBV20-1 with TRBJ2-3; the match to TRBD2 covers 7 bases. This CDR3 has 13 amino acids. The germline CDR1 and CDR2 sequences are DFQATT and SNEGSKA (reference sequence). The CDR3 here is CSAPGRDEYTQYF. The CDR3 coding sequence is TGCAGTGCCCCAGGGAGGGACGAATATACTCAGTATTTT.

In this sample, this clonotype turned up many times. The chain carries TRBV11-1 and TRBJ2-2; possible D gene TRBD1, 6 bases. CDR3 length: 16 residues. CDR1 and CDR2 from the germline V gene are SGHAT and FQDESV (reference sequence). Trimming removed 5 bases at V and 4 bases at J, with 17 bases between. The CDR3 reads CASSTALGQRTGELFF. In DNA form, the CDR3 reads TGTGCCAGCAGCACCGCCTTAGGACAGCGCACCGGGGAGCTGTTTTTT.

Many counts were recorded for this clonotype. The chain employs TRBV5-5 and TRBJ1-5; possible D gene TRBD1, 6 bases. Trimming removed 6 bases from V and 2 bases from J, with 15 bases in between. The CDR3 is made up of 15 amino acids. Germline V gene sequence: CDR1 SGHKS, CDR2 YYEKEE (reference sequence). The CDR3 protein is CASKGQPLGNQPQHF. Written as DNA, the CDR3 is TGTGCCAGCAAAGGACAGCCGCTGGGCAATCAGCCCCAGCATTTT.

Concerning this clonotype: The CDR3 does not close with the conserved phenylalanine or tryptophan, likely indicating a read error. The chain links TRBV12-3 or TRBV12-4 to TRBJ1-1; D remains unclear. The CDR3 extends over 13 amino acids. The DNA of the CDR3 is TGTGCCATCAGTTTAAACTGGGCCACTGAAGCTTTCTAT. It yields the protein CAISLNWATEAFY.

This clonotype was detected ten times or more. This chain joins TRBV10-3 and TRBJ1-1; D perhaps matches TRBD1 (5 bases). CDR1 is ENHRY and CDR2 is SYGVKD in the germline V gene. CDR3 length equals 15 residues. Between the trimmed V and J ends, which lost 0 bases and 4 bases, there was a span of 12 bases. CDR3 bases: TGTGCCATCAGTGAGTCGATGGGGGGTCGCACTGAAGCTTTCTTT. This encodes CAISESMGGRTEAFF.

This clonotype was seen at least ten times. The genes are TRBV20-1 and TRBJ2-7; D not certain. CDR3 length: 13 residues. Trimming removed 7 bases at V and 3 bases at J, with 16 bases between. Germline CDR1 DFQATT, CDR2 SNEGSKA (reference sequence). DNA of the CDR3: TGCAGTGACAAGTCACCGTCAGGCTACGAGCAGTACTTC. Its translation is CSDKSPSGYEQYF.

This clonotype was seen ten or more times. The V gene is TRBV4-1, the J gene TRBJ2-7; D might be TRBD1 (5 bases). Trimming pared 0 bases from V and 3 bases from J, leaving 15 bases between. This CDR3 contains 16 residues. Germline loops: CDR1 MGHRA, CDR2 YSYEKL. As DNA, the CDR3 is TGCGCCAGCAGCCAAGATCGATCAGGGAATCTCTACGAGCAGTACTTC. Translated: CASSQDRSGNLYEQYF.

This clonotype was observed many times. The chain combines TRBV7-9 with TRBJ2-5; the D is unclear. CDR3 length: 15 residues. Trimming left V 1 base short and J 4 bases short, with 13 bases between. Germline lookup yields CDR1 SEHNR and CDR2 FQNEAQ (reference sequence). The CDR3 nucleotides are TGTGCCAGCAGCTTAGGACCAGGAGTCAGAGAGACCCAGTACTTC. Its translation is CASSLGPGVRETQYF.

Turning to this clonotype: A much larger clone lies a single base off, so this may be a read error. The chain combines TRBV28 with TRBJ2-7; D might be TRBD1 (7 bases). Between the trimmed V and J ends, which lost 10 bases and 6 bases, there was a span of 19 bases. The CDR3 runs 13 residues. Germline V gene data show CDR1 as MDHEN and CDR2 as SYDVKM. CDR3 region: CAIWRRGQGEQYF. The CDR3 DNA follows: TGTGCCATCTGGAGGAGGGGGCAAGGCGAGCAGTACTTC.

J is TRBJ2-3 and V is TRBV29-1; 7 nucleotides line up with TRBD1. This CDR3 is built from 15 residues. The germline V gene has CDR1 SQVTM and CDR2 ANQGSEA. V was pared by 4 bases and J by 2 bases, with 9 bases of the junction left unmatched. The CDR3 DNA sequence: TGCAGCGTTGGAAAGACAGGGAGTTTCACAGATACGCAGTATTTT. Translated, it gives CSVGKTGSFTDTQYF.

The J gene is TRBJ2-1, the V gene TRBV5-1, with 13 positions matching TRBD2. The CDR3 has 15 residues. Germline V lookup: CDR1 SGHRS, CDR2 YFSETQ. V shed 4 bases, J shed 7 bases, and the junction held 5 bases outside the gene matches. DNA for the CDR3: TGCGCCAGCAGCGACGGGACTAGCGGGGTGAATGAGCAGTTCTTC. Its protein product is CASSDGTSGVNEQFF.

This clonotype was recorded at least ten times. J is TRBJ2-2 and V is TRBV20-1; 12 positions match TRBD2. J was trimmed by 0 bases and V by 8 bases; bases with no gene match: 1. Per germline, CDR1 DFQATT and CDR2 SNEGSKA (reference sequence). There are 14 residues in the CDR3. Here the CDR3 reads CSLAGGTNTGELFF. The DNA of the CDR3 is TGCAGTCTAGCGGGGGGGACGAACACCGGGGAGCTGTTTTTT.

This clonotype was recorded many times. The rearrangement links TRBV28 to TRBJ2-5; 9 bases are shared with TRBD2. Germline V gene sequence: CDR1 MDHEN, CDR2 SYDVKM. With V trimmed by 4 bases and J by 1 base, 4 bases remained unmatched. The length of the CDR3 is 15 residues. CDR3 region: CASSSAAGGQETQYF. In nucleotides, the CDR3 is TGTGCCAGCAGTTCCGCAGCGGGGGGCCAAGAGACCCAGTACTTC.

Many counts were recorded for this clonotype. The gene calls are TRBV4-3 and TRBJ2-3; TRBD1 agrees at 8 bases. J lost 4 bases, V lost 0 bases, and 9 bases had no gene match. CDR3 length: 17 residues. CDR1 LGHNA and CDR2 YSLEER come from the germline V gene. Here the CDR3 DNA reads TGCGCCAGCAGCCAAGATTCAGGACAGGGAGGCCCAGATACGCAGTATTTT. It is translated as CASSQDSGQGGPDTQYF.

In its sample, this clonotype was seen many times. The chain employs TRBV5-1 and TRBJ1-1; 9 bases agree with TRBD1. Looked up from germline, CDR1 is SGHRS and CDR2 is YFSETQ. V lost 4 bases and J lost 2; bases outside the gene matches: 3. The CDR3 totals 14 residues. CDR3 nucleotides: TGCGCCAGCAGCCCGGACAGGGGTAACACTGAAGCTTTCTTT. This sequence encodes CASSPDRGNTEAFF.

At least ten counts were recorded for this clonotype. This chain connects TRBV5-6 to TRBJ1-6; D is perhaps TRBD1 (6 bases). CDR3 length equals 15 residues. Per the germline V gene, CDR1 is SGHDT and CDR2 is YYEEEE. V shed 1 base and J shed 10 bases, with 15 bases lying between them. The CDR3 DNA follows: TGTGCCAGCAGCTTGCAGGGGATAGGCGGCTCACCCCTCCACTTT. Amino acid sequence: CASSLQGIGGSPLHF.

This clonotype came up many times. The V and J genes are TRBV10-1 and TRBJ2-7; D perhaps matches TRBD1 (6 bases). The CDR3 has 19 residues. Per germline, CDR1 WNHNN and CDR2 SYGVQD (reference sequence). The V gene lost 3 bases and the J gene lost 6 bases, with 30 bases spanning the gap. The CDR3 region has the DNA TGCGCCAGCAGTGATCAATTTTCCACGACTGAACAGGGTTCTTTCGAGCAGTACTTC. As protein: CASSDQFSTTEQGSFEQYF.

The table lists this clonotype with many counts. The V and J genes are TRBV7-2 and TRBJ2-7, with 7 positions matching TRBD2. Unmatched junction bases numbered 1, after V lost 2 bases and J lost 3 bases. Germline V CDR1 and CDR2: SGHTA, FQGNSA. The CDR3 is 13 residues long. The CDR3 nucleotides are TGTGCCAGCAGCTTACAGCGGGGCTACGAGCAGTACTTC. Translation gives CASSLQRGYEQYF.

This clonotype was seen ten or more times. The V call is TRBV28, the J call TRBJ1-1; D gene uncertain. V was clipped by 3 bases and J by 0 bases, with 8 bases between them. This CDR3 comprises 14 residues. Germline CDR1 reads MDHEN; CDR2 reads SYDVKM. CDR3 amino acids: CASSFRLLNTEAFF. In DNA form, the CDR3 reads TGTGCCAGCAGTTTCCGCCTATTGAACACTGAAGCTTTCTTT.